One sample yielded the 4 T cell receptor beta chains listed below, sequenced in a study of blood T cells in healthy people across ages. A second PCR, run for about 6 to 11 cycles, used a sample-barcoded 5' primer plus a J-beta primer mix. In TCRdb, the 5' RACE reads were re-called with MiXCR into one record per CDR3 protein. This sample has around 520,000 distinct CDR3 sequences, with 25% to 35% found just once. These data were likewise used in another study, on T cells of mothers and their children.

Specimen: blood. Every receptor here comes from a boy aged 2 to 9 in good health.

This chain joins TRBV29-1 and TRBJ1-1; no clear D gene. The CDR3 sequence is 12 residues long. The ends were cut back, 0 bases at V and 3 bases at J, with 5 bases in the middle. The germline CDR1 and CDR2 sequences are SQVTM and ANQGSEA. CDR3 DNA sequence: TGCAGCGTTGAAGAAAGGTACACTGAAGCTTTCTTT. Amino acids: CSVEERYTEAFF.

The gene calls are TRBV15 and TRBJ2-7; possible D gene TRBD2, 5 bases. With 1 base removed from V and 2 bases from J, the gap between germline ends came to 9 bases. CDR1 and CDR2 (germline): LNHNV, YYDKDF (reference sequence). The CDR3 consists of 14 residues. CDR3 residues: CATSRVDSTYEQYF. The CDR3 DNA reads as TGTGCCACCAGCAGAGTGGACTCAACCTACGAGCAGTACTTC. The full variable domain, in which reference TRBV15 and TRBJ2-7 provide the parts outside the CDR3, is DAMVIQNPRYQVTQFGKPVTLSCSQTLNHNVMYWYQQKSSQAPKLLFHYYDKDFNNEADTPDNFQSRRPNTSFCFLDIRSPGLGDTAMYLCATSRVDSTYEQYFGPGTRLTVT.

This clonotype was observed a handful of times. The chain uses TRBV11-2 and TRBJ2-7, with no clear D. In germline, CDR1 is SGHAT, CDR2 FQNNGV. Deletions cut 1 base from V and 2 bases from J, with 12 bases between. This CDR3 spans 15 amino acids. In nucleotides, the CDR3 is TGTGCCAGCAGCTTAGGGTGGTACGATCCCTACGAGCAGTACTTC. Residues: CASSLGWYDPYEQYF.

This clonotype was counted only a few times. The chain joins TRBV27 to TRBJ2-7; no firm D call. This CDR3 has 17 amino acids. The ends were cut back, 2 bases at V and 0 bases at J, with 17 bases in the middle. Germline V gene lookup returns CDR1 MNHEY and CDR2 SMNVEV (reference sequence). The CDR3 here is CASSLTPRLDTSYEQYF. The CDR3 region has the DNA TGTGCCAGCAGTTTAACCCCCCGGTTGGATACCTCCTACGAGCAGTACTTC.